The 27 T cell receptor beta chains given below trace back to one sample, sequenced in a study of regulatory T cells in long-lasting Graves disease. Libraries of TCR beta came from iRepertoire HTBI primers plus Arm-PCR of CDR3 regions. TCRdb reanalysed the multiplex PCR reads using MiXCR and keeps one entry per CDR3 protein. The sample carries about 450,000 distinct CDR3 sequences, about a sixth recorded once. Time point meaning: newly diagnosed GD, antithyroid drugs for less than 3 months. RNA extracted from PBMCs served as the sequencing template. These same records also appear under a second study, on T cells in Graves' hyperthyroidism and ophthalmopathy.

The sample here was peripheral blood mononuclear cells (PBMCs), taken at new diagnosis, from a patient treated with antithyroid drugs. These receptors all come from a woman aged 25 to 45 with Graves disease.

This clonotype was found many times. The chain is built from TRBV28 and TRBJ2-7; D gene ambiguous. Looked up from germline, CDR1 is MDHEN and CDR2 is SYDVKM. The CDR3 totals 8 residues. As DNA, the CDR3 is TGTAAGGTTGGCGAGCAGTACTTC. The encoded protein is CKVGEQYF.

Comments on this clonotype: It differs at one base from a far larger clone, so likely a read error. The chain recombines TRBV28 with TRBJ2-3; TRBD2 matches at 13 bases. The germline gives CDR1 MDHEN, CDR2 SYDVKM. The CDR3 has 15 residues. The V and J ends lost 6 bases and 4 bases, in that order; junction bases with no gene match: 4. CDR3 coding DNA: TGTGCCAGCAGCTCGGGACTAGCGGGACCAGATACGCAGTATTTT. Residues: CASSSGLAGPDTQYF.

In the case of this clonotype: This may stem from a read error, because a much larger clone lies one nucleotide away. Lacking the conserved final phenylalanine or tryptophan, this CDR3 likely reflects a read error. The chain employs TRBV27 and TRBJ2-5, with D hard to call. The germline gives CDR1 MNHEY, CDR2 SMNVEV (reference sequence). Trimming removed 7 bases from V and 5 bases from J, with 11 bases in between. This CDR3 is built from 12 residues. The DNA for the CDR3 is TGTGCCAGCATAGGGCTAGGGGAGACCCAGTACTCC. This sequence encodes CASIGLGETQYS.

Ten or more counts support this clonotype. In DNA, the CDR3 is TGTGCCAGCAGTTACCTCCTACGGGAGAGCACAGATACGCAGTATTTT. This sequence encodes CASSYLLRESTDTQYF. V is TRBV6-9 and J is TRBJ2-3; possible D gene TRBD2, 6 bases. CDR3 length: 16 amino acids. V was trimmed by 3 bases and J by 0 bases, leaving 13 bases between them. The germline CDR1 and CDR2 sequences are MNHGY and SVAAGI.

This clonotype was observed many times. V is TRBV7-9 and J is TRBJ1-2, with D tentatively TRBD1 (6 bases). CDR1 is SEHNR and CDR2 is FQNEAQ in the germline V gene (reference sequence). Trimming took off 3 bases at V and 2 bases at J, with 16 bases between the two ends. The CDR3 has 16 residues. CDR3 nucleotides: TGTGCCAGCAGCTTTGAAGGGGACATACTAAACTATGGCTACACCTTC. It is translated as CASSFEGDILNYGYTF.

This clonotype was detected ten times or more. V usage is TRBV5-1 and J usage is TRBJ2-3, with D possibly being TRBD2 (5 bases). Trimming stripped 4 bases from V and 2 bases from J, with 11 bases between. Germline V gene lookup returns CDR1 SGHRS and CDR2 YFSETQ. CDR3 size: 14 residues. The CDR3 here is CASSGEFFTDTQYF. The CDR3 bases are TGCGCCAGCAGCGGGGAGTTTTTCACAGATACGCAGTATTTT.

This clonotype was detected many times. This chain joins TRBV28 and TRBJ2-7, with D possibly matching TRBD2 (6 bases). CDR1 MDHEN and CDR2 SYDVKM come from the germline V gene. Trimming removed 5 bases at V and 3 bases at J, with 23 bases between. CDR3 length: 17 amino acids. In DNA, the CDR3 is TGTGCCAGCAGTGTATCCTTGGACTATCAAGGGCGCTACGAGCAGTACTTC. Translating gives CASSVSLDYQGRYEQYF.

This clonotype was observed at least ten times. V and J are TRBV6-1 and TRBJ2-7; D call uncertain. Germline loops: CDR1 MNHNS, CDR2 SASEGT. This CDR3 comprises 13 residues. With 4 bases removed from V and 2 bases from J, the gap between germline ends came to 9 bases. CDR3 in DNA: TGTGCCAGCAGTGTACCAGCTACCTACGAGCAGTACTTC. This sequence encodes CASSVPATYEQYF.

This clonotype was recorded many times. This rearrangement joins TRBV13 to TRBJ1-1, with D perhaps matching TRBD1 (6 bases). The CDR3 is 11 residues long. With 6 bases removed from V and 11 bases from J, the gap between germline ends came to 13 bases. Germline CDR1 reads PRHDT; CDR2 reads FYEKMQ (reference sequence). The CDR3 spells CASREAGAAFF. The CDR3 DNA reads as TGTGCCAGCAGGGAGGCGGGGGCGGCTTTCTTT.

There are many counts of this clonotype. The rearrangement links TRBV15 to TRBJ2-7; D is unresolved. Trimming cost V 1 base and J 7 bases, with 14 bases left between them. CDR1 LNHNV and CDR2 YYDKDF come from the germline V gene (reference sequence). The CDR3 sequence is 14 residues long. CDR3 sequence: CATSRVPDWGEQYF. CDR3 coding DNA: TGTGCCACCAGCAGAGTACCAGACTGGGGTGAGCAGTACTTC.

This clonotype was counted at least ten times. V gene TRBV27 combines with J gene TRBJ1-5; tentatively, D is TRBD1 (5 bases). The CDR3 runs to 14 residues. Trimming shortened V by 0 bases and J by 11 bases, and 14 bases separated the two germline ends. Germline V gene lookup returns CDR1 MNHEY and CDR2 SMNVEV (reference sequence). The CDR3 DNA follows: TGTGCCAGCAGTTTATCGAGGGCCTCAGGGACCCAGCATTTT. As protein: CASSLSRASGTQHF.

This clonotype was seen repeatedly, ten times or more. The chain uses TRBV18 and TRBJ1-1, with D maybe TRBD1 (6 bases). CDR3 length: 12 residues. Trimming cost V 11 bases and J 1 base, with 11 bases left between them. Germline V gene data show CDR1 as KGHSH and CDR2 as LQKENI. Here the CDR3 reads CAGGWGNTEAFF. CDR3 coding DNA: TGTGCCGGGGGCTGGGGGAACACTGAAGCTTTCTTT.

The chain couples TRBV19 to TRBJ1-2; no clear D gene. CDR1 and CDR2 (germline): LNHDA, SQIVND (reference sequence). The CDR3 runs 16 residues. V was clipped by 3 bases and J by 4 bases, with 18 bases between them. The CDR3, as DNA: TGTGCCAGTAGTATCATCCCCCTGTGGGGTCCCTATGGCTACACCTTC. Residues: CASSIIPLWGPYGYTF.

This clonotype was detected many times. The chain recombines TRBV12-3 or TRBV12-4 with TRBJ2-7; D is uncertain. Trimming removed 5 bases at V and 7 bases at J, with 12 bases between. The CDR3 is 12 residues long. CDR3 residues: CASSTQSGEQYF. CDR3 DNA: TGTGCCAGCAGTACTCAGTCTGGAGAGCAGTACTTC.

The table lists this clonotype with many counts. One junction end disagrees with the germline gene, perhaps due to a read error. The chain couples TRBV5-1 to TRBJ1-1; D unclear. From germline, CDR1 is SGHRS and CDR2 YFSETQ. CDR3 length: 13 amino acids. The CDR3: CASSFGATNEAFF. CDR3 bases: TGTGCCAGCAGCTTCGGAGCAACCAATGAAGCTTTCTTT.

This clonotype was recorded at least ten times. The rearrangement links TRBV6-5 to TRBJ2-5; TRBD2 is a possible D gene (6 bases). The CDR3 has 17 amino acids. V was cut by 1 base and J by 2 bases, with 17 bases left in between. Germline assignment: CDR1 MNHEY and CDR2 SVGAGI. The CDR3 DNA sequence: TGTGCCAGCAGTTACTACCAACCGGGACTCCTTCAAGAGACCCAGTACTTC. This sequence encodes CASSYYQPGLLQETQYF.

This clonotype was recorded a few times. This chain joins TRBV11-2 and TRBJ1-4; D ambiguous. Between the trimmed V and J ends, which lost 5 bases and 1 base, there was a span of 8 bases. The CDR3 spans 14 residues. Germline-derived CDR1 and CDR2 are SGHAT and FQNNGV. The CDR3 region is CASSQPLTNEKLFF. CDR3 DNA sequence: TGTGCCAGCAGCCAACCTTTAACTAATGAAAAACTGTTTTTT.

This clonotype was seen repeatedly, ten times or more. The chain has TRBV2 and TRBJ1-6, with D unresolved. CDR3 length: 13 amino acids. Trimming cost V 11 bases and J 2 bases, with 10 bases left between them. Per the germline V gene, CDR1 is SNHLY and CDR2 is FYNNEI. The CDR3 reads CACRSTYNSPLHF. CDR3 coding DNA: TGTGCCTGTCGGTCAACCTATAATTCACCCCTCCACTTT.

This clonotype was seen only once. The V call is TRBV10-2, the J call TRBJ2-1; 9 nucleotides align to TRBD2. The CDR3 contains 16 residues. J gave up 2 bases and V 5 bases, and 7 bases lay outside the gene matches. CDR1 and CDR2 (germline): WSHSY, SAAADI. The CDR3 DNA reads TGCGCCAGCAGTCCCGATAGCGGGAGCGCCTACAATGAGCAGTTCTTC. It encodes CASSPDSGSAYNEQFF.

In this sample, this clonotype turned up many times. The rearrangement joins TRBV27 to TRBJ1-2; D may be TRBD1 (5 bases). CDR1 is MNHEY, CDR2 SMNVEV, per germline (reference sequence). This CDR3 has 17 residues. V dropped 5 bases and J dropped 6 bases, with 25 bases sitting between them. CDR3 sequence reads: CASSRSHRYRDGNGYTF. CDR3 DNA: TGTGCCAGCAGTAGGTCTCACCGCTACCGGGACGGTAATGGCTACACCTTC.

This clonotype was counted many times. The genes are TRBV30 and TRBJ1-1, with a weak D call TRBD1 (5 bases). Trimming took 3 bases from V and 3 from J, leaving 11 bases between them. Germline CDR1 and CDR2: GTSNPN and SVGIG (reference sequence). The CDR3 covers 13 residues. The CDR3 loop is CAWRIRVDTEAFF. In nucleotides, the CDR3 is TGTGCCTGGAGAATCAGGGTCGACACTGAAGCTTTCTTT.

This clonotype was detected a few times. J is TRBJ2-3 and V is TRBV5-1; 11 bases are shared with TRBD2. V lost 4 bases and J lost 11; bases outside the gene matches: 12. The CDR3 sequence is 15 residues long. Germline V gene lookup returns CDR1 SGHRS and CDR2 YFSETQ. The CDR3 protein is CASSPIAGGPDGQYF. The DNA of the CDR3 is TGCGCCAGCAGCCCAATAGCGGGAGGGCCGGATGGGCAGTATTTT.

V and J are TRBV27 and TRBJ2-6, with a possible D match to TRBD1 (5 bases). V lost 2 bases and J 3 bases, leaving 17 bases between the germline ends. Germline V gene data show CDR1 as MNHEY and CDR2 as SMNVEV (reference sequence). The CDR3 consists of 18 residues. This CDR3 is CASSLRAGFLSGANVLTF. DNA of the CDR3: TGTGCCAGCAGTTTACGCGCAGGGTTTCTCAGTGGGGCCAACGTCCTGACTTTC. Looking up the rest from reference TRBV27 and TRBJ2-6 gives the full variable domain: EAQVTQNPRYLITVTGKKLTVTCSQNMNHEYMSWYRQDPGLGLRQIYYSMNVEVTDKGDVPEGYKVSRKEKRNFPLILESPSPNQTSLYFCASSLRAGFLSGANVLTFGAGSRLTVL.

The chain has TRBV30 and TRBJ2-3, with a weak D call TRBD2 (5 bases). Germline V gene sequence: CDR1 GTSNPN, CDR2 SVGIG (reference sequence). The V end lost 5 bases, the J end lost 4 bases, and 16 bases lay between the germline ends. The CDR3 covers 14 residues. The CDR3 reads CAWGDDNGADTQYF. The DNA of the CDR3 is TGTGCCTGGGGCGACGACAACGGGGCAGATACGCAGTATTTT.

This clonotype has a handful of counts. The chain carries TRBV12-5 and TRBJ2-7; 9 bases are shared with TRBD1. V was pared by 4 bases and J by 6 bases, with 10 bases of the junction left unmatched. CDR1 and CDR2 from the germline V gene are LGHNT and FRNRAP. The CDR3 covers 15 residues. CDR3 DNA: TGTGCTAGTGGTTCGACAAAGGGACAGGGATGCGAGCAGTACTTC. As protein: CASGSTKGQGCEQYF.

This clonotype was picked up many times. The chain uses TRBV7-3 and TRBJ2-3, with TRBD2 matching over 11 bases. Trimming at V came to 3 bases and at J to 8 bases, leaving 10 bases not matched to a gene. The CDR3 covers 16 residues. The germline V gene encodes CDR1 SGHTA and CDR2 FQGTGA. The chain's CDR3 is CASSLGVSGRGRTQYF. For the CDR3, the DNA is TGTGCCAGCAGCTTGGGTGTTAGCGGGAGGGGGCGTACGCAGTATTTT.

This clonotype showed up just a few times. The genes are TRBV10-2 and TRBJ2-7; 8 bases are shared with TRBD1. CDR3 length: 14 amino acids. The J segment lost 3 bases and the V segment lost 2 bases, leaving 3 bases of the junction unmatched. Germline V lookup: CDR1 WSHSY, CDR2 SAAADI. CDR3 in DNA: TGCGCCAGCAGTGAGGCAGGGGGCGGCTACGAGCAGTACTTC. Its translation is CASSEAGGGYEQYF.